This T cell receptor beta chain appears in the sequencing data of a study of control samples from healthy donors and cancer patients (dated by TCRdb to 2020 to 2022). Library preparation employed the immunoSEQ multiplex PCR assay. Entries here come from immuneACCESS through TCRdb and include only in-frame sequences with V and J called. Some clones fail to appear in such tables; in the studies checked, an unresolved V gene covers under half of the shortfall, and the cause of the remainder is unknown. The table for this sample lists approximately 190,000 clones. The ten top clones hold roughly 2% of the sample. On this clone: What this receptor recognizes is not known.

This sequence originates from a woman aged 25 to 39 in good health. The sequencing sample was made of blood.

The CDR3 protein sequence reads: CASSLFPGSYEQYF. Here is the DNA: TGTGCCAGCAGCTTATTCCCAGGGAGCTACGAGCAGTACTTC. The V and J genes are TRBV11-1 and TRBJ2-7; the D gene is perhaps TRBD1 or TRBD2, as each covers 5 bases. The CDR3 holds 14 amino acids from the cysteine to the phenylalanine. The retained sequence is limited to the CDR3, 42 bases, with the frame set at the first base. The germline V gene (reference sequence) provides CDR1 SGHAT and CDR2 FQDESV. V gives up 2 bases and J gives up 3 bases, and the segment between their germline ends measures 11 bases. With the portions outside the CDR3 filled from the reference TRBV11-1 and TRBJ2-7 genes, the complete variable region becomes EAEVAQSPRYKITEKSQAVAFWCDPISGHATLYWYRQILGQGPELLVQFQDESVVDDSQLPKDRFSAERLKGVDSTLKIQPAELGDSAMYLCASSLFPGSYEQYFGPGTRLTVT.